Shown below are 27 T cell receptor beta chains from a single sample sequenced in a study of cytomegalovirus exposure and HLA in healthy donors. Researchers ran the PCR with 60 Vbeta and 13 Jbeta primers. The protocol was immunoSEQ multiplex PCR, while the TCRdb copy is restricted to in-frame clones and leaves out a portion. There are about 140,000 clones in the sample; 60% to 85% occur only once, and 7% lies in the top ten. Material for sequencing was PBMCs. Receptors were obtained from a man aged 30 to 45 in good health and CMV-seronegative.

J is TRBJ2-1 and V is TRBV6-4; 7 positions match TRBD1. V gave up 7 bases and J gave up 5 bases; unmatched junction bases: 5. This CDR3 region has 13 residues. Per the germline V gene, CDR1 is MRHNA and CDR2 is SNTAGT. CDR3: CASTLQGNNEQFF. The CDR3 coding sequence is TGTGCCAGCACATTACAGGGGAACAATGAGCAGTTCTTC.

DNA of the CDR3: TGTGCCAGCAGCCGAGGGGAGGTCCAGTACTTC. Translation: CASSRGEVQYF. The chain is built from TRBV5-6 and TRBJ2-5; a possible D gene is TRBD2 (6 bases). Germline loops: CDR1 SGHDT, CDR2 YYEEEE. The CDR3 covers 11 residues. With 4 bases removed from V and 10 bases from J, the gap between germline ends came to 11 bases. The entire variable domain, with the rest obtained from reference TRBV5-6 and TRBJ2-5, is as follows: DAGVTQSPTHLIKTRGQQVTLRCSPKSGHDTVSWYQQALGQGPQFIFQYYEEEERQRGNFPDRFSGHQFPNYSSELNVNALLLGDSALYLCASSRGEVQYFGPGTRLLVL.

This clone turned up a few times. Here the CDR3 reads CASSPSDRAPAEQYF. The CDR3 coding sequence is TGTGCCAGCAGTCCCTCAGACAGGGCCCCGGCCGAGCAGTACTTC. The chain employs TRBV28 and TRBJ2-7; 7 bases agree with TRBD1. V lost 5 bases and J lost 6; bases outside the gene matches: 13. The germline V gene encodes CDR1 MDHEN and CDR2 SYDVKM. The CDR3 sequence is 15 residues long.

The sample holds a few counts of this clone. This chain uses TRBV11-2 with TRBJ2-5, with 13 bases aligning to TRBD2. V dropped 3 bases and J dropped 0; count of bases not matched to a gene: 1. Germline V gene data show CDR1 as SGHAT and CDR2 as FQNNGV. The CDR3 contains 16 residues. CDR3 sequence reads: CASSLGTSGNQETQYF. In nucleotides, the CDR3 is TGTGCCAGCAGCTTGGGGACTAGCGGGAACCAAGAGACCCAGTACTTC.

This chain links TRBV28 with TRBJ2-7, with D possibly matching TRBD1 (6 bases). V lost 6 bases, J lost 4 bases, and 22 bases lay in between. The CDR3 extends over 16 amino acids. The V gene's germline CDR1 is MDHEN and CDR2 SYDVKM. This chain's CDR3 is CASSLTSGVETYEQYF. CDR3 bases: TGTGCCAGCAGCCTTACTTCAGGGGTCGAAACTTACGAGCAGTACTTC.

This chain connects TRBV30 to TRBJ1-5; D not resolved. V was shortened by 0 bases and J by 0 bases, with 15 bases between the two germline ends. This CDR3 is built from 17 residues. Germline V gene data show CDR1 as GTSNPN and CDR2 as SVGIG (reference sequence). Here the CDR3 DNA reads TGTGCCTGGAGTGTGGGCACCCTTGTTTATAGCAATCAGCCCCAGCATTTT. Its translation: CAWSVGTLVYSNQPQHF.

This chain joins TRBV7-2 and TRBJ1-5; TRBD1 matches at 7 bases. The V gene end was trimmed by 5 bases and the J gene end by 10 bases; junction bases not matched to a gene: 5. The CDR3 sequence is 12 residues long. Germline lookup yields CDR1 SGHTA and CDR2 FQGNSA. Here the CDR3 reads CASSPGTVPQHF. DNA for the CDR3: TGTGCCAGCAGCCCGGGGACAGTTCCCCAGCATTTT.

This clone was recorded a few times. The chain is built from TRBV19 and TRBJ1-6; 7 nucleotides agree with TRBD1. The germline gives CDR1 LNHDA, CDR2 SQIVND (reference sequence). The CDR3 has 15 amino acids. V lost 4 bases and J lost 5; bases outside the gene matches: 5. The CDR3 region is CASSTGTADNSPLHF. The CDR3, as DNA: TGTGCCAGTAGTACCGGGACAGCGGATAATTCACCCCTCCACTTT. Combining the CDR3 with reference TRBV19 and TRBJ1-6 gives the whole variable domain DGGITQSPKYLFRKEGQNVTLSCEQNLNHDAMYWYRQDPGQGLRLIYYSQIVNDFQKGDIAEGYSVSREKKESFPLTVTSAQKNPTAFYLCASSTGTADNSPLHFGNGTRLTVT.

The chain couples TRBV28 to TRBJ2-2, with D unresolved. This CDR3 spans 14 amino acids. The germline CDR1 and CDR2 sequences are MDHEN and SYDVKM. Trimming took off 6 bases at V and 1 base at J, with 9 bases between the two ends. The CDR3 sequence: CASSSTENTGELFF. CDR3 in DNA: TGTGCCAGCAGCTCGACTGAGAACACCGGGGAGCTGTTTTTT.

This sequence joins TRBV2 and TRBJ2-3; 10 bases line up with TRBD1. Per the germline V gene, CDR1 is SNHLY and CDR2 is FYNNEI. V gave up 8 bases and J gave up 3 bases; unmatched junction bases: 5. The CDR3 totals 14 residues. CDR3 DNA sequence: TGTGCCAGCTTGGACAGGGGGAGGACAGATACGCAGTATTTT. Translation: CASLDRGRTDTQYF.

The rearrangement links TRBV18 to TRBJ2-7, with TRBD2 as a possible D gene (6 bases). Trimming stripped 3 bases from V and 7 bases from J, with 16 bases between. Per germline, CDR1 KGHSH and CDR2 LQKENI. This CDR3 has 14 amino acids. CDR3 residues: CASSPLTRTGEQYF. CDR3 DNA sequence: TGTGCCAGCTCACCCTTGACTAGGACGGGGGAGCAGTACTTC.

V usage is TRBV2 and J usage is TRBJ2-1, with D possibly TRBD1 on 6 matching bases. Germline V gene lookup returns CDR1 SNHLY and CDR2 FYNNEI. This CDR3 comprises 13 residues. The V end lost 6 bases, the J end lost 9 bases, and 15 bases lay between the germline ends. The CDR3 loop is CASSEGEVVEQFF. CDR3 nucleotide sequence: TGTGCCAGCAGCGAGGGGGAAGTAGTTGAGCAGTTCTTC.

This clone was recorded a few times. Relative to the germline gene, one junction end is altered; a read error may explain this. The chain is built from TRBV30 and TRBJ2-6, with a tentative D call TRBD1 (6 bases). This CDR3 has 15 amino acids. Per the germline V gene, CDR1 is GTSNPN and CDR2 is SVGIG (reference sequence). In DNA form, the CDR3 reads TGTGCCTGGAGTGTACGGGACACTGGGGCCAACGGCCTGACTTTC. Translating it yields CAWSVRDTGANGLTF. The entire variable domain, with the rest obtained from reference TRBV30 and TRBJ2-6, is as follows: SQTIHQWPATLVQPVGSPLSLECTVEGTSNPNLYWYRQAAGRGLQLLFYSVGIGQISSEVPQNLSASRPQDRQFILSSKKLLLSDSGFYLCAWSVRDTGANGLTFGAGSRLTVL.

V usage is TRBV30 and J usage is TRBJ2-6; 8 positions agree with TRBD1. The germline V gene has CDR1 GTSNPN and CDR2 SVGIG (reference sequence). V lost 3 bases, J lost 2 bases, and 6 bases stayed unmatched. CDR3 length equals 16 residues. Written as DNA, the CDR3 is TGTGCCTGGAGCCCAGGACAGGGTACTGGGGCCAACGTCCTGACTTTC. This sequence encodes CAWSPGQGTGANVLTF.

This clone was seen only once. This sequence joins TRBV5-1 and TRBJ2-5, with TRBD1 matching over 10 bases. Germline-derived CDR1 and CDR2 are SGHRS and YFSETQ. There are 18 residues in the CDR3. The ends lost 4 bases at V and 5 bases at J; junction bases unmatched: 17. The CDR3 DNA sequence: TGCGCCAGCAGCCCATCTATAGGGACAGGGGTCTTCAGGGAGACCCAGTACTTC. This codes for CASSPSIGTGVFRETQYF.

The CDR3 protein is CASRTGVLHNEQFF. CDR3 coding DNA: TGTGCCAGCAGAACAGGGGTCCTACACAATGAGCAGTTCTTC. The chain recombines TRBV28 with TRBJ2-1, with 7 bases matching TRBD1. V gave up 6 bases and J gave up 5 bases; unmatched junction bases: 7. Germline V lookup: CDR1 MDHEN, CDR2 SYDVKM. CDR3 length: 14 amino acids.

This chain connects TRBV5-1 to TRBJ1-1; no clear D gene. Germline V gives CDR1 SGHRS, CDR2 YFSETQ. The CDR3 consists of 14 residues. Trimming took 1 base from V and 0 from J, leaving 7 bases between them. CDR3 protein: CASSLYDMNTEAFF. The CDR3 bases are TGCGCCAGCAGCTTGTATGACATGAACACTGAAGCTTTCTTT. The full variable domain, in which reference TRBV5-1 and TRBJ1-1 provide the parts outside the CDR3, is KAGVTQTPRYLIKTRGQQVTLSCSPISGHRSVSWYQQTPGQGLQFLFEYFSETQRNKGNFPGRFSGRQFSNSRSEMNVSTLELGDSALYLCASSLYDMNTEAFFGQGTRLTVV.

CDR3 nucleotide sequence: TGTGCCAGCGGCAAAGACTACCCCTCCTACGAGCAGTACTTC. This translates into CASGKDYPSYEQYF. V is TRBV2 and J is TRBJ2-7, with D perhaps TRBD2 (5 bases). V was pared by 8 bases and J by 0 bases, with 14 bases between. The CDR3 loop spans 14 amino acids. CDR1 is SNHLY and CDR2 is FYNNEI in the germline V gene. The entire variable domain, with the rest obtained from reference TRBV2 and TRBJ2-7, is as follows: EPEVTQTPSHQVTQMGQEVILRCVPISNHLYFYWYRQILGQKVEFLVSFYNNEISEKSEIFDDQFSVERPDGSNFTLKIRSTKLEDSAMYFCASGKDYPSYEQYFGPGTRLTVT.

CDR3 coding DNA: TGTGCCAGCAGCTTGGGGGGGCGCTCCGACACTGAAGCTTTCTTT. This encodes CASSLGGRSDTEAFF. The rearrangement uses TRBV5-4 and TRBJ1-1, with D perhaps TRBD1 (6 bases). Per germline, CDR1 SGHNT and CDR2 YYREEE (reference sequence). There are 15 residues in the CDR3. V was cut by 0 bases and J by 3 bases, with 12 bases left in between.

V and J are TRBV19 and TRBJ1-2; 7 bases match TRBD1. There are 14 residues in the CDR3. J gave up 5 bases and V 10 bases, and 13 bases lay outside the gene matches. CDR1 is LNHDA and CDR2 is SQIVND in the germline V gene (reference sequence). CDR3 sequence (DNA): TGTGCCACAACCGAGGGGCAGGGGGTTTATGGCTACACCTTC. Translating it yields CATTEGQGVYGYTF.

V gene TRBV6-5 combines with J gene TRBJ1-1; weak D call: TRBD1 (5 bases). The CDR3 is made up of 14 amino acids. V lost 5 bases to trimming and J lost 4 bases, with 14 bases between them. The germline gives CDR1 MNHEY, CDR2 SVGAGI. CDR3 loop: CASSPGIGGTEAFF. The CDR3 DNA reads TGTGCCAGCAGTCCCGGTATCGGGGGCACTGAAGCTTTCTTT.

This chain uses TRBV6-6 with TRBJ2-5; D gene uncertain. Trimming stripped 11 bases from V and 3 bases from J, with 10 bases between. CDR1 is MNHNY, CDR2 SVGAGI, per germline (reference sequence). CDR3 size: 11 residues. CDR3 loop: CAAAYEETQYF. The CDR3 DNA sequence: TGTGCCGCGGCGTACGAAGAGACCCAGTACTTC.

Comment on this clone: This sample also contains other DNA sequences that code for the same CDR3. The chain recombines TRBV5-1 with TRBJ2-2; D is unclear. The CDR3 covers 14 residues. The V gene lost 0 bases and the J gene lost 1 base, with 4 bases spanning the gap. Germline CDR1 and CDR2: SGHRS and YFSETQ. CDR3 sequence reads: CASSLAVNTGELFF. DNA for the CDR3: TGCGCCAGCAGCTTGGCCGTGAACACCGGGGAGCTGTTTTTT.

The chain is built from TRBV27 and TRBJ1-2, with TRBD1 as a possible D gene (6 bases). This CDR3 has 15 amino acids. In germline, CDR1 is MNHEY, CDR2 SMNVEV (reference sequence). Deletions cut 3 bases from V and 0 bases from J, with 11 bases between. CDR3 sequence (DNA): TGTGCCAGCAGTTTCCGAGGACAGTCTAACTATGGCTACACCTTC. Encoded protein: CASSFRGQSNYGYTF.

This clone was detected only once. The V and J genes are TRBV19 and TRBJ2-2; 8 bases are a match to TRBD1. This CDR3 region has 12 residues. After removal of 7 bases from V and 6 bases from J, the junction contained 1 base not matched to a gene. From germline, CDR1 is LNHDA and CDR2 SQIVND (reference sequence). The CDR3 DNA is TGTGCCAGTACGACAGGGGCCGGGGAGCTGTTTTTT. This translates into CASTTGAGELFF.

The rearrangement links TRBV23-1 to TRBJ1-6; the match to TRBD1 covers 8 bases. TRBV23-1 is an ORF, with its function uncertain. Trimming took 8 bases from V and 8 from J; bases not matched to a gene: 20. This CDR3 has 18 amino acids. CDR3 DNA sequence: TGCGCCAGCTACCCGGGACAGGATATTAAGGACAATTATTCACCCCTCCACTTT. It translates to CASYPGQDIKDNYSPLHF.

The CDR3 region is CASSGGRRNTEAFF. DNA of the CDR3: TGTGCCAGCAGCGGAGGACGGAGGAACACTGAAGCTTTCTTT. The J gene is TRBJ1-1, the V gene TRBV7-3, with D unclear. Germline CDR1 and CDR2: SGHTA and FQGTGA. V was shortened by 5 bases and J by 1 base, with 11 bases between the two germline ends. CDR3 size: 14 residues. The variable domain in full, completed from reference TRBV7-3 and TRBJ1-1, reads GAGVSQTPSNKVTEKGKYVELRCDPISGHTALYWYRQSLGQGPEFLIYFQGTGAADDSGLPNDRFFAVRPEGSVSTLKIQRTERGDSAVYLCASSGGRRNTEAFFGQGTRLTVV.